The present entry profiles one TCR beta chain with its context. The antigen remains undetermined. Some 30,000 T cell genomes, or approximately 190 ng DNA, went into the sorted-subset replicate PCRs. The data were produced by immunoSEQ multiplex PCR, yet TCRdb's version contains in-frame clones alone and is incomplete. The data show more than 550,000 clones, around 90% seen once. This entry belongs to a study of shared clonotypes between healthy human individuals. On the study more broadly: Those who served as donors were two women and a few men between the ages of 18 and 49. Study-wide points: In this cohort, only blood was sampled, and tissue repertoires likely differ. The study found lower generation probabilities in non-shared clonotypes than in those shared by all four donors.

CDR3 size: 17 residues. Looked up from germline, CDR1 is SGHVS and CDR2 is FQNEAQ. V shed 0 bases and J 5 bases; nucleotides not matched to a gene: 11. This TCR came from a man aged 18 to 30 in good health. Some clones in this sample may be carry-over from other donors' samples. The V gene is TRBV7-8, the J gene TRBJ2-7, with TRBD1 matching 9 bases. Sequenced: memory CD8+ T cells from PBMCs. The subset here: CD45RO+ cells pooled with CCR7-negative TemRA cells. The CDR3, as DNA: TGTGCCAGCAGCTTAGCGTCGAAACAGGGGGCGTTCCACGAGCAGTACTTC. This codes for CASSLASKQGAFHEQYF. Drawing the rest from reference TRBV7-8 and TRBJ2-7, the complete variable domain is GAGVSQSPRYKVAKRGQDVALRCDPISGHVSLFWYQQALGQGPEFLTYFQNEAQLDKSGLPSDRFFAERPEGSVSTLKIQRTQQEDSAVYLCASSLASKQGAFHEQYFGPGTRLTVT.